This T cell receptor (beta chain) was recorded in a study of blood T cell repertoires in COVID-19. The data were produced by immunoSEQ multiplex PCR, yet TCRdb's version contains in-frame clones alone and is incomplete. The sample has over 150,000 clones; roughly 86% are singletons. V was clipped by 4 bases and J by 2 bases, with 14 bases between them. Germline V CDR1 and CDR2: MNHEY, SMNVEV (reference sequence). CDR3 length: 15 amino acids. Seattle-derived patients entered the study during active infection and were followed longitudinally. This receptor was obtained from a man in his 60s with COVID-19, enrolled during active disease. The specimen was peripheral blood. The rearrangement joins TRBV27 to TRBJ2-5; D is possibly TRBD2 (5 bases). DNA of the CDR3: TGTGCCAGCAGTTCCGGGGTGGGCTTTCAAGAGACCCAGTACTTC. Translating it yields CASSSGVGFQETQYF.